These 10 T cell receptor beta chains came from one sample sequenced in a study of persistence of HIV-infected CD4 T cells. The immunoSEQ assay was version 4, run in survey mode. Repertoires were generated with immunoSEQ multiplex PCR, while TCRdb's copy carries only in-frame clones and drops some. This sample has several thousand clones, with approximately 82% found just once. An overlapping HIV-1 Gag peptide pool stimulated these cells at about 0.91 ug/peptide/mL. Sorting selected CD4+ T cells upregulating both CD40 ligand and CD69. Which antigens these TCRs recognize remains unknown. Here the sequenced sample was CD4+ T cells sorted from PBMCs after approximately 19-hour stimulation, taken from a patient who received antiretroviral therapy. The receptor set was obtained from an adult woman with HIV who was CMV-seropositive.

The chain has TRBV19 and TRBJ2-1; D remains ambiguous. Germline CDR1 reads LNHDA; CDR2 reads SQIVND (reference sequence). This CDR3 comprises 15 residues. V lost 2 bases and J 6 bases, leaving 14 bases between the germline ends. In DNA, the CDR3 is TGTGCCAGTAGTATATTGGATAGCCCGATCAATGAGCAGTTCTTC. Translated, it gives CASSILDSPINEQFF. The variable domain in full, with the rest retrieved from reference TRBV19 and TRBJ2-1, is DGGITQSPKYLFRKEGQNVTLSCEQNLNHDAMYWYRQDPGQGLRLIYYSQIVNDFQKGDIAEGYSVSREKKESFPLTVTSAQKNPTAFYLCASSILDSPINEQFFGPGTRLTVL.

The chain couples TRBV6-5 to TRBJ1-6; perhaps TRBD1 as D (6 bases). CDR1 is MNHEY and CDR2 is SVGAGI in the germline V gene. Trimming pared 10 bases from V and 10 bases from J, leaving 20 bases between. CDR3 length equals 14 residues. CDR3 loop: CATTTGGGQSPLHF. The CDR3 DNA is TGTGCCACCACGACGGGCGGGGGCCAATCACCCCTCCACTTT.

CDR3 DNA sequence: TGTGCCAGCAGTTTAACCCCCGGGACAGGGACCGGAGAGCAGTACTTC. Amino acid sequence: CASSLTPGTGTGEQYF. The chain joins TRBV27 to TRBJ2-7; 9 bases are a match to TRBD1. V gave up 2 bases and J gave up 7 bases; unmatched junction bases: 12. The CDR3 is 16 amino acids. Germline V gives CDR1 MNHEY, CDR2 SMNVEV (reference sequence).

V and J are TRBV6-5 and TRBJ2-1; D may be TRBD1 (7 bases). Germline CDR1 is MNHEY and CDR2 is SVGAGI. The CDR3 extends over 13 amino acids. V lost 10 bases, J lost 5 bases, and 15 bases lay in between. CDR3 in DNA: TGTGCCACCCGGGGGACAGAGAACAATGAGCAGTTCTTC. Its translation is CATRGTENNEQFF.

The V call is TRBV11-3, the J call TRBJ2-7; TRBD1 or TRBD2 may be the D gene (5 bases each). The V and J ends lost 8 bases and 6 bases respectively, with 20 bases between them. This CDR3 spans 14 amino acids. Germline V gives CDR1 SGHNT, CDR2 YENEEA. DNA of the CDR3: TGTGCCAGCCATGAACGGGCCCATGGGGGCGAGCAGTACTTC. Its translation is CASHERAHGGEQYF.

The chain combines TRBV6-5 with TRBJ1-6; tentatively, D is TRBD1 (6 bases). Germline CDR1 is MNHEY and CDR2 is SVGAGI. This CDR3 is built from 15 residues. The CDR3 protein is CATSVAQGRSSPLHF. The CDR3 region has the DNA TGTGCAACGTCGGTCGCCCAGGGGAGGAGTTCACCCCTCCACTTT.

The chain joins TRBV28 to TRBJ1-1; D might be TRBD1 (6 bases). Deletions cut 7 bases from V and 1 base from J, with 13 bases between. The CDR3 runs to 14 residues. CDR1 and CDR2 (germline): MDHEN, SYDVKM. This CDR3 is CASMGDTRNTEAFF. CDR3 in DNA: TGTGCCAGCATGGGGGACACGAGGAACACTGAAGCTTTCTTT.

Here the CDR3 reads CATSSPGAEGTGELFF. For the CDR3, the DNA is TGTGCCACCAGTAGTCCGGGAGCGGAGGGCACCGGGGAGCTGTTTTTT. V gene TRBV24-1 combines with J gene TRBJ2-2; weak D call: TRBD2 (6 bases). V was clipped by 6 bases and J by 4 bases, with 17 bases between them. The CDR3 extends over 16 amino acids. CDR1 and CDR2 (germline): KGHDR, SFDVKD.

V usage is TRBV12-5 and J usage is TRBJ2-7; 11 bases are a match to TRBD1. From germline, CDR1 is LGHNT and CDR2 FRNRAP. Germline trimming cut 5 bases from V and 6 bases from J; bases unmatched to any gene: 6. The CDR3 contains 14 residues. The CDR3 region is CASGPQGQGGEQYF. The CDR3, as DNA: TGTGCTAGTGGTCCCCAGGGACAGGGGGGCGAGCAGTACTTC.

The count of this clone is one. This rearrangement joins TRBV3-1 (or the pseudogene TRBV3-2) to TRBJ1-1; D is unclear. CDR1 LGHDT and CDR2 YNNKEL come from the germline V gene (reference sequence). The CDR3 covers 13 residues. Trimming left V 2 bases short and J 3 bases short, with 7 bases between. The CDR3 spells CASSQRRDTEAFF. CDR3 coding DNA: TGTGCCAGCAGCCAACGCCGGGACACTGAAGCTTTCTTT.